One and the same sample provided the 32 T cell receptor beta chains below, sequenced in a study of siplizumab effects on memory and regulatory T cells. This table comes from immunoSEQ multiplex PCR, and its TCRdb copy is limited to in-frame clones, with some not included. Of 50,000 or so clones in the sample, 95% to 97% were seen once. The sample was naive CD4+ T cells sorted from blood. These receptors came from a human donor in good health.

CDR3 sequence (DNA): TGTGCCAGCTTATCGACAGGGGGCTCCTACGAGCAGTACTTC. Translated: CASLSTGGSYEQYF. The chain employs TRBV18 and TRBJ2-7, with TRBD1 matching 9 bases. The CDR3 totals 14 residues. J gave up 0 bases and V 7 bases, and 4 bases lay outside the gene matches. Germline CDR1 and CDR2: KGHSH and LQKENI. Variable domain in full (rest from reference TRBV18 and TRBJ2-7): NAGVMQNPRHLVRRRGQEARLRCSPMKGHSHVYWYRQLPEEGLKFMVYLQKENIIDESGMPKERFSAEFPKEGPSILRIQQVVRGDSAAYFCASLSTGGSYEQYFGPGTRLTVT.

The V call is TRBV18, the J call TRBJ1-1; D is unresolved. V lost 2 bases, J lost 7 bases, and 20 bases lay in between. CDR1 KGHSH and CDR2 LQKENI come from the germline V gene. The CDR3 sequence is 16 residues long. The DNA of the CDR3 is TGTGCCAGCTCACCAGGGTCTTCCCTGGTGGCCATTGAAGCTTTCTTT. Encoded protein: CASSPGSSLVAIEAFF. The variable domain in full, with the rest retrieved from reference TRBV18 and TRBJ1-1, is NAGVMQNPRHLVRRRGQEARLRCSPMKGHSHVYWYRQLPEEGLKFMVYLQKENIIDESGMPKERFSAEFPKEGPSILRIQQVVRGDSAAYFCASSPGSSLVAIEAFFGQGTRLTVV.

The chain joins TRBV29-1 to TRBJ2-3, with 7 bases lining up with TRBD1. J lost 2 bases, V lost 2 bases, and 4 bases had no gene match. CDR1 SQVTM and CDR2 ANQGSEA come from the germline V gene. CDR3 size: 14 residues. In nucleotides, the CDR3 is TGCAGCGTTGAACAAGACAGGGTCACAGATACGCAGTATTTT. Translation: CSVEQDRVTDTQYF.

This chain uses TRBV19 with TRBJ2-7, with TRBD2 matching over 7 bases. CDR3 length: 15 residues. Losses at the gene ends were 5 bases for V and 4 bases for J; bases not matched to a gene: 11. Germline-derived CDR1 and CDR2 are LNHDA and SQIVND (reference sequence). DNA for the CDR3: TGTGCCAGTAGTGTTTCCGCGGGAGTTAGATACGAGCAGTACTTC. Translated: CASSVSAGVRYEQYF.

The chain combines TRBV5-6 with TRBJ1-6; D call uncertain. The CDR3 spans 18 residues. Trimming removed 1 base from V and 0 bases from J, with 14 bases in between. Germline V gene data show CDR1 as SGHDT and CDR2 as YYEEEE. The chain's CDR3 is CASSLSLRMSSYNSPLHF. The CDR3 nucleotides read TGTGCCAGCAGCTTGAGTCTGAGGATGAGCTCCTATAATTCACCCCTCCACTTT.

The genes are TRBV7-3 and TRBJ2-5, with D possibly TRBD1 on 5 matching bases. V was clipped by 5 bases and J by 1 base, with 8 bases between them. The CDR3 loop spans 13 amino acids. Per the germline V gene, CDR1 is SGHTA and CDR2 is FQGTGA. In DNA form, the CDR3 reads TGTGCCAGCAGCCGTGGGGCCCAAGAGACCCAGTACTTC. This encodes CASSRGAQETQYF.

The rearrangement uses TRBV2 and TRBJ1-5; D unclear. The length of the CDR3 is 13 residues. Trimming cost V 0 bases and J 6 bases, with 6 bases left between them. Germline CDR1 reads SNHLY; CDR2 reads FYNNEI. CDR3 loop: CASSEALGQPQHF. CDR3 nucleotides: TGTGCCAGCAGTGAAGCGTTGGGTCAGCCCCAGCATTTT.

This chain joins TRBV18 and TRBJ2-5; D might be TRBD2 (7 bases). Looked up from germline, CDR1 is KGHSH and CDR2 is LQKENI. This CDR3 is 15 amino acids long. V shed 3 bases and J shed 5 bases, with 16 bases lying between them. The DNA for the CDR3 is TGTGCCAGCTCACCTTCGTTCGGCGGGGGCGAGACCCAGTACTTC. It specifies CASSPSFGGGETQYF.

CDR3 coding DNA: TGCGCCAGCAGCCAAGATAGGAGCAATCAGCCCCAGCATTTT. It codes for CASSQDRSNQPQHF. This rearrangement joins TRBV4-3 to TRBJ1-5; D is unresolved. Germline V gene data show CDR1 as LGHNA and CDR2 as YSLEER. The CDR3 runs to 14 residues. V was pared by 0 bases and J by 1 base, with 4 bases between.

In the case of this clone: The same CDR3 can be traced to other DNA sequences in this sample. The CDR3 is CASSLLTDTQYF. The CDR3 DNA follows: TGCGCCAGCAGCTTGCTCACAGATACGCAGTATTTT. The rearrangement joins TRBV5-1 to TRBJ2-3; D unclear. Germline values: CDR1 SGHRS, CDR2 YFSETQ. There are 12 residues in the CDR3. Trimming took 1 base from V and 2 from J, leaving 2 bases between them.

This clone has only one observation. The CDR3 DNA reads TGTGCCAGCAGCTATAGGGGACATCGGGTTTATAGTGAAGCTTTCTTT. Amino acids: CASSYRGHRVYSEAFF. This chain connects TRBV5-6 to TRBJ1-1, with a possible D match to TRBD1 (6 bases). Germline-derived CDR1 and CDR2 are SGHDT and YYEEEE. The V and J ends lost 3 bases and 7 bases respectively, with 22 bases between them. The CDR3 length is 16 residues.

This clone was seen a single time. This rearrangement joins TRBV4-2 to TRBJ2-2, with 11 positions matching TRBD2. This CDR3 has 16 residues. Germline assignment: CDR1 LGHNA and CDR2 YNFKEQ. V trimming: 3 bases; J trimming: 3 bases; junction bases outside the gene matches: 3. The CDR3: CASSQGTSGDTGELFF. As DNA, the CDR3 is TGTGCCAGCAGCCAGGGGACTAGCGGAGACACCGGGGAGCTGTTTTTT.

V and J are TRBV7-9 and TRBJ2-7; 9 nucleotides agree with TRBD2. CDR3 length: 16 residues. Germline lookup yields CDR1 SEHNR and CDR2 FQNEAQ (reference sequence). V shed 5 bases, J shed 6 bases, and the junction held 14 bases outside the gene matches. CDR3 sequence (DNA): TGTGCCAGCAGCCTCCTGAGGGCGGGAGGGCCGGGCGAGCAGTACTTC. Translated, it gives CASSLLRAGGPGEQYF.

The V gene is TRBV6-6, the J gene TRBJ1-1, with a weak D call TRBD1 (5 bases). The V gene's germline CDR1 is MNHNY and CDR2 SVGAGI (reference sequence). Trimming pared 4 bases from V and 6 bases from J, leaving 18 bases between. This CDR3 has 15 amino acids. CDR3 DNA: TGTGCCAGCAGTTCGAGACGGGGCAGCCAGGCTGAAGCTTTCTTT. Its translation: CASSSRRGSQAEAFF.

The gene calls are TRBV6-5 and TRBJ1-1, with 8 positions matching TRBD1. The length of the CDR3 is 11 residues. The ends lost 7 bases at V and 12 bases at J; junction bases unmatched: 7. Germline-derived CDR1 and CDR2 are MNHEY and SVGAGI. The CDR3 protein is CASTRQGWTFF. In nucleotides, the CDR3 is TGTGCCAGCACCAGACAGGGGTGGACTTTCTTT.

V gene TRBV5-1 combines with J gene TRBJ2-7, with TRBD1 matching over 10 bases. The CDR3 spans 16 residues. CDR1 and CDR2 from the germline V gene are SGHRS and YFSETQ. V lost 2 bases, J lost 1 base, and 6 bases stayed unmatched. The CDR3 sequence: CASSFPPGQGSYEQYF. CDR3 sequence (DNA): TGCGCCAGCAGCTTCCCCCCGGGACAGGGGTCCTACGAGCAGTACTTC.

CDR3 bases: TGCAGCGCTAAGAAGCGGGGGATAGAAATACCCTCCGATACGCAGTATTTT. Translating gives CSAKKRGIEIPSDTQYF. This chain connects TRBV29-1 to TRBJ2-3; 8 nucleotides match TRBD2. This CDR3 is 17 amino acids long. V trimming: 7 bases; J trimming: 6 bases; junction bases outside the gene matches: 21. From germline, CDR1 is SQVTM and CDR2 ANQGSEA.

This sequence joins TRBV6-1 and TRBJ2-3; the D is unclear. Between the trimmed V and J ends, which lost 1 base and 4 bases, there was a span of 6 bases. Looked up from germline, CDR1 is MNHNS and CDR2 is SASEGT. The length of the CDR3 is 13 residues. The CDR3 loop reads CASSEGGADTQYF. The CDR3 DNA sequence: TGTGCCAGCAGTGAAGGAGGAGCAGATACGCAGTATTTT.

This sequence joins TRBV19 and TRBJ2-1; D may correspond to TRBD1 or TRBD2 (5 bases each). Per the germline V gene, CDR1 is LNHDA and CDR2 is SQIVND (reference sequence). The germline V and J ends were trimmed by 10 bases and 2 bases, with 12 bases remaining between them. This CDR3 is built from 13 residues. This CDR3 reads CANRDGTYNEQFF. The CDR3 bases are TGTGCCAACCGGGACGGAACCTACAATGAGCAGTTCTTC. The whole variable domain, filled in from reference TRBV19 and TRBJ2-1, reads DGGITQSPKYLFRKEGQNVTLSCEQNLNHDAMYWYRQDPGQGLRLIYYSQIVNDFQKGDIAEGYSVSREKKESFPLTVTSAQKNPTAFYLCANRDGTYNEQFFGPGTRLTVL.

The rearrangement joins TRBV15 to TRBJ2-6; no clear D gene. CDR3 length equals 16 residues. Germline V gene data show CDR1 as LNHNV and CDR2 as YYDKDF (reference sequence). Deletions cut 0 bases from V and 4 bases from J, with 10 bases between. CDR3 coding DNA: TGTGCCACCAGCAGAGAATTCGCAACCGGGGCCAACGTCCTGACTTTC. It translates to CATSREFATGANVLTF.

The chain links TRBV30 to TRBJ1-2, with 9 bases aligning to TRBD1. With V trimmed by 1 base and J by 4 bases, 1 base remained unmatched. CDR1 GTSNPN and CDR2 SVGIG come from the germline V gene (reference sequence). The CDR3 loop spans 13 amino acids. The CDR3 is CAWSEDRGYGYTF. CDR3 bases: TGTGCCTGGAGTGAGGACAGGGGCTATGGCTACACCTTC.

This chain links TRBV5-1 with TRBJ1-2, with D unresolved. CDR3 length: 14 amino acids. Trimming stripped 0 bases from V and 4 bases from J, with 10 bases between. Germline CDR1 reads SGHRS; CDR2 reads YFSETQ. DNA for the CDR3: TGCGCCAGCAGCTTGGATTCAGAGGGCTATGGCTACACCTTC. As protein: CASSLDSEGYGYTF. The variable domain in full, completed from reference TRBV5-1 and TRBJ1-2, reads KAGVTQTPRYLIKTRGQQVTLSCSPISGHRSVSWYQQTPGQGLQFLFEYFSETQRNKGNFPGRFSGRQFSNSRSEMNVSTLELGDSALYLCASSLDSEGYGYTFGSGTRLTVV.

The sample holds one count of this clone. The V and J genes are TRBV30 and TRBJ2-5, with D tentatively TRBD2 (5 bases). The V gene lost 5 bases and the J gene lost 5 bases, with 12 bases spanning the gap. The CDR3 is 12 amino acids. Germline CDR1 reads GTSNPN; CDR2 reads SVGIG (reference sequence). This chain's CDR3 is CAWSGRAETQYF. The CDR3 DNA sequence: TGTGCCTGGTCTGGGCGGGCCGAGACCCAGTACTTC. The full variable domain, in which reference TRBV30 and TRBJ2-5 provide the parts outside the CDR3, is SQTIHQWPATLVQPVGSPLSLECTVEGTSNPNLYWYRQAAGRGLQLLFYSVGIGQISSEVPQNLSASRPQDRQFILSSKKLLLSDSGFYLCAWSGRAETQYFGPGTRLLVL.

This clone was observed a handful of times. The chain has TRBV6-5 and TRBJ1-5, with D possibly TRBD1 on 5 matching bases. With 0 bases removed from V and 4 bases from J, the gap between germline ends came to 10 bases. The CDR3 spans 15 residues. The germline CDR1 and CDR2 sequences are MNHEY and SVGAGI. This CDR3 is CASSYSKAGNQPQHF. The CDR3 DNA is TGTGCCAGCAGTTACTCGAAGGCAGGGAATCAGCCCCAGCATTTT.

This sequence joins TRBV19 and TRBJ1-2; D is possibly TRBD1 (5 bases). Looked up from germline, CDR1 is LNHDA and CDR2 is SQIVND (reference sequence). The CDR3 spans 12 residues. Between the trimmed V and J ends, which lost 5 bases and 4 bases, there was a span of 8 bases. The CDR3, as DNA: TGTGCCAGTAGTCCCAGGGTCTATGGCTACACCTTC. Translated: CASSPRVYGYTF.

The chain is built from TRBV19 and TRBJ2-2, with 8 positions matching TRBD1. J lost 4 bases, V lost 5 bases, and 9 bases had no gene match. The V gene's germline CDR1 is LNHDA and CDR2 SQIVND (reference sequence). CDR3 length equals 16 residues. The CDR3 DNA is TGTGCCAGTAGTGCGGTGGGACAGGTGGGCACCGGGGAGCTGTTTTTT. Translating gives CASSAVGQVGTGELFF.

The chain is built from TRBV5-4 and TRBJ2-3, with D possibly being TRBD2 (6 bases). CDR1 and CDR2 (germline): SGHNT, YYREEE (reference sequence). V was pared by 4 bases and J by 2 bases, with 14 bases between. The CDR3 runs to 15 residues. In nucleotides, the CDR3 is TGTGCCAGCAGCCCGGGGACTGGCTACACAGATACGCAGTATTTT. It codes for CASSPGTGYTDTQYF.

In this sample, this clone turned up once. The CDR3 DNA follows: TGTGCCAGCAGCTTGGTGGACTCTGGGGCCAACGTCCTGACTTTC. The encoded protein is CASSLVDSGANVLTF. The J gene is TRBJ2-6, the V gene TRBV11-3, with D uncertain. The germline gives CDR1 SGHNT, CDR2 YENEEA. This CDR3 is built from 15 residues. Trimming shortened V by 3 bases and J by 0 bases, and 6 bases separated the two germline ends.

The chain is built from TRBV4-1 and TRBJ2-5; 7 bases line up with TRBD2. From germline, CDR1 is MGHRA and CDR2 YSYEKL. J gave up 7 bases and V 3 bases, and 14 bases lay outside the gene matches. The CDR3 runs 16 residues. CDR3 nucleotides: TGCGCCAGCAGCCAGGTCGTCGGACTAGGTCGGGCGACCCAGTACTTC. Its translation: CASSQVVGLGRATQYF.

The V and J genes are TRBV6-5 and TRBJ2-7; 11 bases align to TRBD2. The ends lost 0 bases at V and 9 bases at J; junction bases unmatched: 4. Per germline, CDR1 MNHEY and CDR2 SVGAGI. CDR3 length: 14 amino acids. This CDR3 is CASSYSGTSGLQYF. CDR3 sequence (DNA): TGTGCCAGCAGTTACTCCGGGACTAGCGGTCTGCAGTACTTC.

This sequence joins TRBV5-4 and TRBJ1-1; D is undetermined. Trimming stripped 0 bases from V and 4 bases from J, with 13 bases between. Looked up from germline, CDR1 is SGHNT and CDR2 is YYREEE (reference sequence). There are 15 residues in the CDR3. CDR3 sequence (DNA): TGTGCCAGCAGCTTGGGGGGAGGGCGCGGCACTGAAGCTTTCTTT. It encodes CASSLGGGRGTEAFF.

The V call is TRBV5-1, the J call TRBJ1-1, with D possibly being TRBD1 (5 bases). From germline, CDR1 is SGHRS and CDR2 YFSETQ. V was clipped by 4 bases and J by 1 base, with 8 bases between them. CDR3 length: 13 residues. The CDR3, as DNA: TGCGCCAGCAGCCCCGGACAGAACACTGAAGCTTTCTTT. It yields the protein CASSPGQNTEAFF.